The clone carrying this T cell receptor (beta chain) occurred many times. Its antigen remains unknown. This entry belongs to a study of T cells in Graves' hyperthyroidism and ophthalmopathy. Notes on the study in general: In validation, the model predicted ophthalmopathy. These predictions came a median roughly 6 months before onset. In blood, most of the thyroid clonotypes expanded above 0.001 were also present.

Amplified regions were TCR beta CDR3 sequences from RNA transcripts. First-round RT-PCR with HTBI primers amplified the TCR CDR3 region. TCRdb independently ran MiXCR on the multiplex PCR reads; one entry per CDR3 protein. Among around 400,000 distinct CDR3 sequences listed, about 16% were seen once. The CDR3 is 17 residues long. The germline CDR1 and CDR2 sequences are SGHAT and FQNNGV. Trimming at V came to 1 base and at J to 8 bases, leaving 11 bases not matched to a gene. Diagnosis rested on symptoms, serum thyroxine and TRAb, thyroid ultrasound, and orbital computed tomography. V usage is TRBV11-2 and J usage is TRBJ2-1; TRBD2 matches at 10 bases. Sample: blood. This sequence originates from a woman aged 55-69 years with Graves' ophthalmopathy. CDR3 sequence (DNA): TGTGCCAGCAGCTTAGGGGGGCTAGCGGGAGCTAGCGATGAGCAGTTCTTC. Amino acids: CASSLGGLAGASDEQFF.